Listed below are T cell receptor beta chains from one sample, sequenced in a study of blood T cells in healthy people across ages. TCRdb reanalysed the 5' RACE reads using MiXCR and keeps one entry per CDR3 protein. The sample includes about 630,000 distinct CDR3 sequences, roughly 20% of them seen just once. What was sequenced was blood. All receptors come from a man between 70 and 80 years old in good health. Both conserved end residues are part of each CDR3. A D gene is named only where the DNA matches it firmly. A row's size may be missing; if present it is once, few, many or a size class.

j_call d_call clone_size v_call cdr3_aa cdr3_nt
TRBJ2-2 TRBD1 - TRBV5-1 CASSLGQGVNTGELFF TGCGCCAGCAGCTTGGGACAGGGGGTGAACACCGGGGAGCTGTTTTTT
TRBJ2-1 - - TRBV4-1 CASSQEQAAYNEQFF TGCGCCAGCAGCCAAGAACAGGCGGCCTACAATGAGCAGTTCTTC
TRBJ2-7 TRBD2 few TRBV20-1 CSALAGVEILQYF TGCAGTGCCCTAGCGGGAGTTGAGATTTTGCAGTACTTC
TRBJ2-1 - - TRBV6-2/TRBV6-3 CASSVWLEGARYNEQFF TGTGCCAGCAGTGTGTGGTTGGAGGGGGCGCGGTACAATGAGCAGTTCTTC
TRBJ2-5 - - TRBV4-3 CASSQDLVETQYF TGCGCCAGCAGCCAAGATCTAGTAGAGACCCAGTACTTC
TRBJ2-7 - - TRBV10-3 CAISEKDGNEQYF TGTGCCATCAGTGAGAAGGACGGAAACGAGCAGTACTTC
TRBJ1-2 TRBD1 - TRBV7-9 CASSHRPGTGIYGYTF TGTGCCAGCAGCCACCGTCCCGGGACAGGGATCTATGGCTACACCTTC
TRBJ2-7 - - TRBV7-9 CASSLAKDEQYF TGTGCCAGCAGCTTAGCAAAGGACGAGCAGTACTTC
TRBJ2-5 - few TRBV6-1 CASSESFQETQYF TGTGCCAGCAGTGAATCTTTCCAAGAGACCCAGTACTTC
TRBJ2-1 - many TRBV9 CASSPEGSSHNEQFF TGTGCCAGCAGCCCAGAAGGTAGCTCGCACAATGAGCAGTTCTTC
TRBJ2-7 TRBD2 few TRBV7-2 CASSLASGSPYEQYF TGTGCCAGCAGCTTGGCTAGCGGGAGTCCTTACGAGCAGTACTTC
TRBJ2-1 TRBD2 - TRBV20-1 CSAPRLAEYNEQFF TGCAGTGCCCCTAGACTAGCGGAGTACAATGAGCAGTTCTTC
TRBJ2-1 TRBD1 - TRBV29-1 CSVEPRQGGNYNEQFF TGCAGCGTTGAGCCCCGACAGGGGGGAAACTACAATGAGCAGTTCTTC
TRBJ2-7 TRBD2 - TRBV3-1 CASALAGAPYEQYF TGTGCCAGCGCACTAGCGGGTGCACCCTACGAGCAGTACTTC
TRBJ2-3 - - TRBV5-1 CANSSPGLPTDTQYF TGCGCCAACAGCTCCCCTGGACTTCCCACAGATACGCAGTATTTT
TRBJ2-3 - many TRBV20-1 CSARDGEWGTDTQYF TGCAGTGCCAGAGATGGGGAGTGGGGCACAGATACGCAGTATTTT
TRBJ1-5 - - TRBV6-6 CASRSDAYSNQPQHF TGTGCCAGCAGATCTGACGCGTATAGCAATCAGCCCCAGCATTTT
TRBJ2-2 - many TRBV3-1 CASSQGPTGELFF TGTGCCAGCAGCCAAGGACCCACTGGGGAGCTGTTTTTT
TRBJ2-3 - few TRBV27 CASSGRDRGVGDTQYF TGTGCCAGCAGTGGAAGGGACCGGGGAGTCGGAGATACGCAGTATTTT
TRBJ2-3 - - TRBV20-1 CSASFEAEDTQYF TGCAGTGCTAGTTTCGAGGCTGAAGATACGCAGTATTTT
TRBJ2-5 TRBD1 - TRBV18 CASSPPTGLEETQYF TGTGCCAGCTCACCACCGACAGGGTTGGAAGAGACCCAGTACTTC
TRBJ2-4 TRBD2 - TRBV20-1 CSATGSGSGNIQYF TGCAGTGCTACGGGTAGCGGGAGTGGGAACATTCAGTACTTC
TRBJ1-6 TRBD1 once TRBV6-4 CASTKDREPLHF TGTGCCAGCACCAAGGACAGGGAACCCCTCCACTTT
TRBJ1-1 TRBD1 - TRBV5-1 CASSLGATGRNTEAFF TGCGCCAGCAGCTTGGGTGCGACAGGGCGGAACACTGAAGCTTTCTTT
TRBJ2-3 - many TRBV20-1 CSTLASTDTQYF TGCAGTACGCTAGCGAGCACAGATACGCAGTATTTT
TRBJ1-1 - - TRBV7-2 CASSLGPRGTEAFF TGTGCCAGCAGCTTGGGGCCCCGGGGCACTGAAGCTTTCTTT
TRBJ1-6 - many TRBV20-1 CSARDWDGKSPLHF TGCAGTGCTAGAGACTGGGACGGGAAATCACCCCTCCACTTT
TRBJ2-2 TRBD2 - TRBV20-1 CSARDLLAGDTGELFF TGCAGTGCTAGAGATCTACTAGCGGGCGACACCGGGGAGCTGTTTTTT
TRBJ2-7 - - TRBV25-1 CASATGHEQYF TGTGCCAGCGCCACAGGGCACGAGCAGTACTTC
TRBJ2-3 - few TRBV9 CASSSRAESTDTQYF TGTGCCAGCAGCTCACGGGCCGAATCGACAGATACGCAGTATTTT
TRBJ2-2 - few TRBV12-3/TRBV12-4 CASSLSRTGGPGELFF TGTGCCAGCAGTTTATCCCGGACTGGGGGGCCCGGGGAGCTGTTTTTT
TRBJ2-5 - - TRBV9 CASSFSQAETQYF TGTGCCAGCAGCTTCAGCCAGGCCGAGACCCAGTACTTC
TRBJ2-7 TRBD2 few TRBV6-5 CASSYLMREPQYF TGTGCCAGCAGTTACCTTATGCGGGAGCCTCAATACTTC
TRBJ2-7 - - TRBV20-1 CSARAPDLELTYEQYF TGCAGTGCTAGAGCTCCCGACTTAGAATTAACCTACGAGCAGTACTTC
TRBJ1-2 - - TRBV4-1 CASSQDFARYGYTF TGCGCCAGCAGCCAAGATTTCGCTCGCTATGGCTACACCTTC
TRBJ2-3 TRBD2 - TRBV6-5 CASRTGLAGYDTQYF TGTGCCAGCAGAACAGGACTAGCGGGATACGATACGCAGTATTTT
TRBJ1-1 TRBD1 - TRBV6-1 CASSTGQGGVTEAFF TGTGCCAGCAGCACAGGACAGGGGGGTGTCACTGAAGCTTTCTTT
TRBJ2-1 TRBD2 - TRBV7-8 CASSLQAGGIYNEQFF TGTGCCAGCAGCTTACAGGCGGGAGGAATTTACAATGAGCAGTTCTTC
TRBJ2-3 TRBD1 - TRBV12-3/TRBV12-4 CASSFSGTGRTDTQYF TGTGCCAGCAGTTTCTCCGGGACAGGGCGCACAGATACGCAGTATTTT
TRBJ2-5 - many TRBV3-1 CASSQDGETQYF TGTGCCAGCAGCCAAGACGGGGAGACCCAGTACTTC
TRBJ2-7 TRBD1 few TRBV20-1 CSARLGTGGYEQYF TGCAGTGCTAGACTCGGGACAGGGGGTTACGAGCAGTACTTC
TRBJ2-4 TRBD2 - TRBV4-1 CASSQEWAGVAKNIQYF TGCGCCAGCAGCCAAGAGTGGGCGGGGGTAGCCAAAAACATTCAGTACTTC
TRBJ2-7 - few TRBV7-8 CASSLGGGKAYF TGTGCCAGCAGCTTAGGAGGGGGGAAGGCATACTTC
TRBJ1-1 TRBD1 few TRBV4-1 CASSQATGGIAFF TGCGCCAGCAGCCAAGCAACAGGGGGCATTGCTTTCTTT
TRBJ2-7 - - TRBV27 CASSLIRGRGEQYF TGTGCCAGCAGTTTAATACGGGGGCGGGGAGAGCAGTACTTC
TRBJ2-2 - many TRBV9 CASSRGNTGELFF TGTGCCAGCAGTCGGGGGAACACCGGGGAGCTGTTTTTT
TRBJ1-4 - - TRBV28 CASSLYLEFPNEKLFF TGTGCCAGCAGTTTATATCTCGAGTTCCCCAATGAAAAACTGTTTTTT
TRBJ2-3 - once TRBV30 CAWSSADTQYF TGTGCCTGGAGTTCGGCAGATACGCAGTATTTT
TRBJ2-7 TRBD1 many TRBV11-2 CASSTGQLYEQYF TGTGCCAGCAGCACGGGACAGCTCTACGAGCAGTACTTC
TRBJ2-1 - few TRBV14 CASSQAVRTALRNEQFF TGTGCCAGCAGCCAGGCGGTAAGGACTGCCCTTAGGAATGAGCAGTTCTTC
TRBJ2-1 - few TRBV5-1 CASSLASLSYNEQFF TGCGCCAGCAGCTTGGCGTCTTTATCCTACAATGAGCAGTTCTTC
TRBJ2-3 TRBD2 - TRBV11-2 CASSPGLAGPDTQYF TGTGCCAGCAGTCCGGGACTAGCGGGACCAGATACGCAGTATTTT
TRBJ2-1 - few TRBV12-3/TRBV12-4 CASSPKRSSYNEQFF TGTGCCAGCAGTCCCAAGCGGAGCTCCTACAATGAGCAGTTCTTC
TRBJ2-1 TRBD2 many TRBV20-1 CSARDPSGRIDEQFF TGCAGTGCTAGAGATCCTAGCGGGAGAATCGATGAGCAGTTCTTC
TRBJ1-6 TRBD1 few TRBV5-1 CASRLDRVGSPLHF TGCGCCAGCAGACTGGACAGGGTAGGCTCACCCCTCCACTTT
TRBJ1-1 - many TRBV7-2 CASSLHTGVNTEAFF TGTGCCAGCAGCTTACACACCGGGGTGAACACTGAAGCTTTCTTT
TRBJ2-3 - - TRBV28 CASNRPRGGDTQYF TGTGCCAGCAACCGGCCGAGGGGGGGAGATACGCAGTATTTT
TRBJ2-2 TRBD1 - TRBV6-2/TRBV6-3 CASSLGTEDTGELFF TGTGCCAGCAGTTTAGGGACAGAGGACACCGGGGAGCTGTTTTTT
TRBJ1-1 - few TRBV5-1 CASSLAGGASEAFF TGCGCCAGCAGCTTGGCCGGGGGGGCCTCTGAAGCTTTCTTT